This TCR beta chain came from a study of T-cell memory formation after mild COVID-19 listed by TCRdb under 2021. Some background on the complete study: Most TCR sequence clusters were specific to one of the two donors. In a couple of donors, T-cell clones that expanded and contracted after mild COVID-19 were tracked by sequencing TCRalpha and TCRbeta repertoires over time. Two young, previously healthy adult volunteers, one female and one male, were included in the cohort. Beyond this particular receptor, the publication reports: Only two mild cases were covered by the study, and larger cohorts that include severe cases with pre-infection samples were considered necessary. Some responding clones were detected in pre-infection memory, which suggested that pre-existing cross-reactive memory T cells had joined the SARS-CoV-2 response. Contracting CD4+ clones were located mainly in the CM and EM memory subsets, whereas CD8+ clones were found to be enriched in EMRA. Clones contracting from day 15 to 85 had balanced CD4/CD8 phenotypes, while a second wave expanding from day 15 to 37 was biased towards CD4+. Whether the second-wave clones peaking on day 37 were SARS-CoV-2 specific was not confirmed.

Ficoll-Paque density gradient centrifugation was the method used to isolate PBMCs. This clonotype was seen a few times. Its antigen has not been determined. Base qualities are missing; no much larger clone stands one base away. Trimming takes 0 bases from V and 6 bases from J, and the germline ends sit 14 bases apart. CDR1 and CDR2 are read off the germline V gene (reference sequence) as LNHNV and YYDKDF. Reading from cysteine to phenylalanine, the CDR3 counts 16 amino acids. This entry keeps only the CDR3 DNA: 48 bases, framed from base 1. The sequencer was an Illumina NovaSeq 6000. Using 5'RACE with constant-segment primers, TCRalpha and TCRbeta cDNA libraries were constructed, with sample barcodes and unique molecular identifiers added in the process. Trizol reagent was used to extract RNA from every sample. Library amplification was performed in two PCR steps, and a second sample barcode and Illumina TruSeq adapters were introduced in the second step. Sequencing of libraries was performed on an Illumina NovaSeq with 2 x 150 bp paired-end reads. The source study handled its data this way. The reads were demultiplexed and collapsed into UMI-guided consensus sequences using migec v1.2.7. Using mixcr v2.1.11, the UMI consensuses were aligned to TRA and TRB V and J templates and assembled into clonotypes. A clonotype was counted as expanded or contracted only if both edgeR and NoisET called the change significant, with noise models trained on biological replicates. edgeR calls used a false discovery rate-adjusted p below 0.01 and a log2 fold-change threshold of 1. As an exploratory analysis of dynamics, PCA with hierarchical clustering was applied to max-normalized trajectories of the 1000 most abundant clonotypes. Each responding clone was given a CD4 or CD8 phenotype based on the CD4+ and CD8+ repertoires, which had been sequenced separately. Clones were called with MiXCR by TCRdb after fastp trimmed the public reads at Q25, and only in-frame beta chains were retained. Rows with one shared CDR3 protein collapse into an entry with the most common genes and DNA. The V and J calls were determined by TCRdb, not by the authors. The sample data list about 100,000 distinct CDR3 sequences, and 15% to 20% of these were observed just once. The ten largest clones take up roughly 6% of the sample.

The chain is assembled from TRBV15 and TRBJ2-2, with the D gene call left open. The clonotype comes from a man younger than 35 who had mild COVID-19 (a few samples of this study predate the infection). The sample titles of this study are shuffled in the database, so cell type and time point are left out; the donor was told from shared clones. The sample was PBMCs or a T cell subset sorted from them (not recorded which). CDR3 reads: CATSRDLRQDAGELFF. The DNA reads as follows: TGTGCCACCAGCAGAGATCTCAGGCAGGACGCCGGGGAGCTGTTTTTT.